The clone carrying this T cell receptor (beta chain) was counted between two and nine times. The sample is drawn from a study of T cells in Graves' hyperthyroidism and ophthalmopathy. Looking at the study overall: Initial diagnosis, before any treatment, was when peripheral blood was collected.

The CDR3 length is 15 residues. Per the germline V gene, CDR1 is KGHSH and CDR2 is LQKENI. The ends lost 1 base at V and 5 bases at J; junction bases unmatched: 3. Diagnosing involved the use of clinical symptoms, serum thyroxine and TRAb, thyroid ultrasound and orbital computed tomography. The investigators amplified TCR beta CDR3 regions from RNA transcripts. When the TCR CDR3 underwent first-round RT-PCR, the HTBI primer set was used. TCRdb redid the calling of the multiplex PCR reads with MiXCR, one entry per CDR3 protein. This sample yields 200,000 to 250,000 distinct CDR3 sequences, of which roughly 17% are seen a single time; 25% to 30% belongs to the top ten.

The sequencing sample was made of blood. This chain links TRBV18 with TRBJ2-1; TRBD1 agrees at 9 bases. The receptor was isolated from a woman under 30 with Graves' ophthalmopathy. CDR3 in DNA: TGTGCCAGCTCACCACAGGGACAGGGAAACAATGAGCAGTTCTTC. Encoded protein: CASSPQGQGNNEQFF.